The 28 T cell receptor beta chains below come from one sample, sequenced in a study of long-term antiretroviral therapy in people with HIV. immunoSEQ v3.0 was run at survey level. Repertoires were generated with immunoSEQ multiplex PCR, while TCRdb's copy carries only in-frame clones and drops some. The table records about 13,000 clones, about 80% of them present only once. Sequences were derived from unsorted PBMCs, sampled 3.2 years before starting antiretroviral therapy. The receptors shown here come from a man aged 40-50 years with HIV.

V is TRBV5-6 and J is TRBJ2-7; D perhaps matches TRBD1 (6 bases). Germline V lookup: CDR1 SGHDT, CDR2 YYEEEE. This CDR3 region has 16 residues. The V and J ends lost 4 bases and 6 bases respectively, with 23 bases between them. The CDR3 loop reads CASSPGHRLVRVEQYF. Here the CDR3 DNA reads TGTGCCAGCAGCCCGGGACACAGGTTAGTCCGTGTCGAGCAGTACTTC.

The CDR3 spells CASSGGTDTQYF. The CDR3, as DNA: TGTGCCTCCTCGGGAGGCACAGATACGCAGTATTTT. This chain uses TRBV7-2 with TRBJ2-3; tentative D call: TRBD2 (6 bases). Germline V gives CDR1 SGHTA, CDR2 FQGNSA. Trimming cost V 11 bases and J 1 base, with 10 bases left between them. The CDR3 is 12 amino acids.

CDR3 sequence reads: CASTLGQGISGYTF. The CDR3 DNA follows: TGTGCCAGCACCCTGGGACAGGGAATCTCTGGCTACACCTTC. J is TRBJ1-2 and V is TRBV7-8; 9 nucleotides agree with TRBD1. J lost 7 bases, V lost 7 bases, and 10 bases had no gene match. The CDR3 runs 14 residues. Germline V gene sequence: CDR1 SGHVS, CDR2 FQNEAQ.

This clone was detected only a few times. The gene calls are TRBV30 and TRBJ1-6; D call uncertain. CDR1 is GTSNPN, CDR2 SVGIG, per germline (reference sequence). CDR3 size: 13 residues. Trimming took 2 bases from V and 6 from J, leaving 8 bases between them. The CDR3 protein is CAWSKTPNSPLHF. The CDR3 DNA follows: TGTGCCTGGAGTAAAACACCTAATTCACCCCTCCACTTT. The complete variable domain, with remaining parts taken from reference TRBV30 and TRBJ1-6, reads SQTIHQWPATLVQPVGSPLSLECTVEGTSNPNLYWYRQAAGRGLQLLFYSVGIGQISSEVPQNLSASRPQDRQFILSSKKLLLSDSGFYLCAWSKTPNSPLHFGNGTRLTVT.

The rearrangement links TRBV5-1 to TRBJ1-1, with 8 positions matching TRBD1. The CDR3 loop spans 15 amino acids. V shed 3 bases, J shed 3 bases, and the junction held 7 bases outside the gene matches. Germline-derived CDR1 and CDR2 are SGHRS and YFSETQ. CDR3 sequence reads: CASSWLTGGDTEAFF. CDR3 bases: TGCGCCAGCAGCTGGCTAACAGGGGGGGACACTGAAGCTTTCTTT.

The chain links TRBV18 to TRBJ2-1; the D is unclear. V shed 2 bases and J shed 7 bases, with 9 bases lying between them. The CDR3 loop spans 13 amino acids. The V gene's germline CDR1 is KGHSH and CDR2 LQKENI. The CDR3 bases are TGTGCCAGCTCACCATTAATGGGGAATGAGCAGTTCTTC. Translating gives CASSPLMGNEQFF.

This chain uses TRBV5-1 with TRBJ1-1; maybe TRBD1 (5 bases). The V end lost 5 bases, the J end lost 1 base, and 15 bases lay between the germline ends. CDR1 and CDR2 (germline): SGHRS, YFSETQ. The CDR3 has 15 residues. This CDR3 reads CASSVQGGANTEAFF. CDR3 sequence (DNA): TGCGCCAGCAGTGTCCAGGGTGGGGCGAACACTGAAGCTTTCTTT. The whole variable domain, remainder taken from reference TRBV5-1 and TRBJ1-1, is KAGVTQTPRYLIKTRGQQVTLSCSPISGHRSVSWYQQTPGQGLQFLFEYFSETQRNKGNFPGRFSGRQFSNSRSEMNVSTLELGDSALYLCASSVQGGANTEAFFGQGTRLTVV.

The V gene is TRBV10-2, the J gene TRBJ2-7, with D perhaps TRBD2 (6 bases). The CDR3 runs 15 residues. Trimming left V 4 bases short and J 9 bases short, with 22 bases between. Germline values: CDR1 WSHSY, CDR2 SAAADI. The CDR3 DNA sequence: TGCGCCAGCAGTGTCGGGACCCCATCCTTCGGGGGGCAGTACTTC. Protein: CASSVGTPSFGGQYF.

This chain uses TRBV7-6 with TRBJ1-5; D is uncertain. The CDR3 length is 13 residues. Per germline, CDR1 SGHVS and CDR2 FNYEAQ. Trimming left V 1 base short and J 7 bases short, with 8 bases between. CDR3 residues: CASSLDESQPQHF. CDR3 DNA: TGTGCCAGCAGCTTAGATGAGTCCCAGCCCCAGCATTTT.

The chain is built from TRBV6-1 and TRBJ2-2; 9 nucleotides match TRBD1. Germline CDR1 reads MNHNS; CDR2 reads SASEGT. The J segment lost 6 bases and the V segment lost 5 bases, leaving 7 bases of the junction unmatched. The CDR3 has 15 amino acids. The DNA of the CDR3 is TGTGCCAGCAGTCCGGGACAGGGTTGGCCCGGGGAGCTGTTTTTT. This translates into CASSPGQGWPGELFF.

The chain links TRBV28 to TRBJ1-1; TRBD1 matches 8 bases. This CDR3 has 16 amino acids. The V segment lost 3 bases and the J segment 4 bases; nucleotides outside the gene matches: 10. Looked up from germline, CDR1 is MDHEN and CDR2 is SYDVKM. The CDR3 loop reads CASSFQQGGGGTEAFF. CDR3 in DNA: TGTGCCAGCAGTTTCCAACAGGGGGGGGGTGGCACTGAAGCTTTCTTT.

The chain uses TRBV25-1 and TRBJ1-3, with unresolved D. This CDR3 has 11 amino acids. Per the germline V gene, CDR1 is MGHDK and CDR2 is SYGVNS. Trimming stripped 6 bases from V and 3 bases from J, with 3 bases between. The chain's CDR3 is CASRGGNTIYF. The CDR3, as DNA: TGTGCCAGCAGAGGTGGAAACACCATATATTTT.

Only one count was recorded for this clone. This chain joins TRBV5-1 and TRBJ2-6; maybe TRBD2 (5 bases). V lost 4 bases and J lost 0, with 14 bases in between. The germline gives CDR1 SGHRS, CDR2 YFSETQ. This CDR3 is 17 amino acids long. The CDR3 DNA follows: TGCGCCAGCAGCCCCGGGGAAAGTTCCTCTGGGGCCAACGTCCTGACTTTC. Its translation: CASSPGESSSGANVLTF.

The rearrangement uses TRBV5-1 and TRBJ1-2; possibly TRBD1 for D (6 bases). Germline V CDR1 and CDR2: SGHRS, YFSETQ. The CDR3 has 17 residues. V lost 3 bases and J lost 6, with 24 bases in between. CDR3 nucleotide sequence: TGCGCCAGCAGCTACCATGAGTCACAGGGCCGTCCTCATGGCTACACCTTC. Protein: CASSYHESQGRPHGYTF.

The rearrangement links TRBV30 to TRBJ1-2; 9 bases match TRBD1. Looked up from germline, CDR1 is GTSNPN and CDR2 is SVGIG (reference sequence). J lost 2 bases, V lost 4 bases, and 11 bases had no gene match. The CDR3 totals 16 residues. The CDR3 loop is CAWIAGQGAANYGYTF. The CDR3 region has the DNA TGTGCCTGGATCGCGGGACAGGGTGCCGCCAACTATGGCTACACCTTC.

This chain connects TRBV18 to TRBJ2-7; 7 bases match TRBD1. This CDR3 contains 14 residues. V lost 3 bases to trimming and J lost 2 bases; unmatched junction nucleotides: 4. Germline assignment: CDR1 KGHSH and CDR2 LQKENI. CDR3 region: CASSPRQGTYEQYF. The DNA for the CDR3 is TGTGCCAGCTCACCTAGACAGGGTACCTACGAGCAGTACTTC.

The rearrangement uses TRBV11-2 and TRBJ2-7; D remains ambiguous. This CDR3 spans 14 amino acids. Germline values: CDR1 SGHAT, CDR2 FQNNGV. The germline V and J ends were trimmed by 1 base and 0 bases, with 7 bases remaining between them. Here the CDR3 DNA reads TGTGCCAGCAGCTTAGCCGGCCCCTCCTACGAGCAGTACTTC. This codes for CASSLAGPSYEQYF. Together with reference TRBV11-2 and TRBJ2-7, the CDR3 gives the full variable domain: EAGVAQSPRYKIIEKRQSVAFWCNPISGHATLYWYQQILGQGPKLLIQFQNNGVVDDSQLPKDRFSAERLKGVDSTLKIQPAKLEDSAVYLCASSLAGPSYEQYFGPGTRLTVT.

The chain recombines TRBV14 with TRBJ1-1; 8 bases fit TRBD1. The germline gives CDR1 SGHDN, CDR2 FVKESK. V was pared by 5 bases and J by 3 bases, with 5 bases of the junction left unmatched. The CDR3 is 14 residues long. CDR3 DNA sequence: TGTGCCAGCAGCTACAGGGGGGGCGACACTGAAGCTTTCTTT. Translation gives CASSYRGGDTEAFF.

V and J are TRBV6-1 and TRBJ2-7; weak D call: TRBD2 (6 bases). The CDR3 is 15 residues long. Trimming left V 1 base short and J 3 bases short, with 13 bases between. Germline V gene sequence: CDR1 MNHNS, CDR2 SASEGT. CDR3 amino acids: CASSEGRGNGYEQYF. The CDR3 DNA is TGTGCCAGCAGTGAAGGGAGGGGCAATGGCTACGAGCAGTACTTC.

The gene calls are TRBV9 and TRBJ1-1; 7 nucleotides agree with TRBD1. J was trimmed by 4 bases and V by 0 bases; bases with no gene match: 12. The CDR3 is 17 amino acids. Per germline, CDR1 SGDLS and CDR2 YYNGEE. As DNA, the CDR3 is TGTGCCAGCAGCGTAGAAGGGACCCAGGGGGTGGGCACTGAAGCTTTCTTT. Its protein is CASSVEGTQGVGTEAFF.

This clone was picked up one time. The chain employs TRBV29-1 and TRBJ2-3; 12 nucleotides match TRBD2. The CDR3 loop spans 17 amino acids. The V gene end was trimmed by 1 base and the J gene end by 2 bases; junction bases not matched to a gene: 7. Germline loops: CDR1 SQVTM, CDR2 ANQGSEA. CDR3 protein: CSVEGKGLAGYTDTQYF. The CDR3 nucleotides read TGCAGCGTTGAAGGCAAGGGACTAGCGGGTTACACAGATACGCAGTATTTT.

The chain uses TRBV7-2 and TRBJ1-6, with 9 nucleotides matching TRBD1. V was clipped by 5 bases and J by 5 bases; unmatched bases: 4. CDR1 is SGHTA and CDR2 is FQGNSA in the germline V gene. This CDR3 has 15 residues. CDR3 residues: CASSPRQGDNSPLHF. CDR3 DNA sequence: TGTGCCAGCAGCCCACGACAGGGGGATAATTCACCCCTCCACTTT.

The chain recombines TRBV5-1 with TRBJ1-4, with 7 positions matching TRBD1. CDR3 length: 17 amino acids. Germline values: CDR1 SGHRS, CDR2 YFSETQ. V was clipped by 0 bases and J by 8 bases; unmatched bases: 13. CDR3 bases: TGCGCCAGCAGCTTGGCAGGGAGACAGGGCCGCCGAGAAAAACTGTTTTTT. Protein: CASSLAGRQGRREKLFF.

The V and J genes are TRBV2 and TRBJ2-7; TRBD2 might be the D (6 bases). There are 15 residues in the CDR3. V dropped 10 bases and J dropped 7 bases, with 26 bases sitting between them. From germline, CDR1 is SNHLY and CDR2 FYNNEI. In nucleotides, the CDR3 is TGTGCCAACCACGAAGGAGACACCCGCGCGGGGGAGCAGTACTTC. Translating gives CANHEGDTRAGEQYF.

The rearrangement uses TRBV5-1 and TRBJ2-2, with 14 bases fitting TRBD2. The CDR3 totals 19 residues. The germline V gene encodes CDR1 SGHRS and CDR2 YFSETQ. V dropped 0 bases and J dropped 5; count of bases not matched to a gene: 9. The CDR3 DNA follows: TGCGCCAGCAGCTTGGAAGGGGGACTAGCGGGGGTCAAAACCGGGGAGCTGTTTTTT. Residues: CASSLEGGLAGVKTGELFF.

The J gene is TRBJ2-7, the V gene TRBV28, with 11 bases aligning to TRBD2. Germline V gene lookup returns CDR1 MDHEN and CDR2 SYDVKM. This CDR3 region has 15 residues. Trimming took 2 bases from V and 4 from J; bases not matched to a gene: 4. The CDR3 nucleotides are TGTGCCAGCAGTTTAGGGACTAGCGGTTATTACGAGCAGTACTTC. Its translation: CASSLGTSGYYEQYF.

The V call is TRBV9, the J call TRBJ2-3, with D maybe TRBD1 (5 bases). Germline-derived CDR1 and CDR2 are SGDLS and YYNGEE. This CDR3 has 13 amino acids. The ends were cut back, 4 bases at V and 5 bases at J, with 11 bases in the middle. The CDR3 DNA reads TGTGCCAGCAGCCTCGAAGGGGAAGATACGCAGTATTTT. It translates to CASSLEGEDTQYF. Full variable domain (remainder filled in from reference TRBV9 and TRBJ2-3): DSGVTQTPKHLITATGQRVTLRCSPRSGDLSVYWYQQSLDQGLQFLIQYYNGEERAKGNILERFSAQQFPDLHSELNLSSLELGDSALYFCASSLEGEDTQYFGPGTRLTVL.

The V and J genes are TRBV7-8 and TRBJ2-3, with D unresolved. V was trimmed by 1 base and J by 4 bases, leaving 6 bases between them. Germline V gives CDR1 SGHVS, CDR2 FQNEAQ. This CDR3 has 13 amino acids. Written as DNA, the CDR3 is TGTGCCAGCAGCTTAGTGATCTCAGATACGCAGTATTTT. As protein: CASSLVISDTQYF.